The 24 T cell receptor beta chains below come from one sample, sequenced in a study of cytomegalovirus exposure and HLA in healthy donors. Libraries were prepared by immunoSEQ multiplex PCR; TCRdb keeps only in-frame clonotypes and omits some of them. The table has roughly 300,000 clones, 75% to 90% seen once. Input material: PBMCs. These receptors were collected from a young woman in good health and CMV-seronegative.

V is TRBV5-1 and J is TRBJ2-1, with TRBD1 as a possible D gene (6 bases). CDR1 is SGHRS and CDR2 is YFSETQ in the germline V gene. Trimming removed 4 bases at V and 9 bases at J, with 17 bases between. This CDR3 region has 14 residues. CDR3: CASSTGTGRLEQFF. Written as DNA, the CDR3 is TGCGCCAGCAGCACCGGCACAGGGCGCCTTGAGCAGTTCTTC.

With regard to this clone: This CDR3 is also generated by other DNA sequences in the sample. V usage is TRBV18 and J usage is TRBJ2-3, with a weak D call TRBD2 (5 bases). The ends were cut back, 6 bases at V and 0 bases at J, with 13 bases in the middle. The germline V gene has CDR1 KGHSH and CDR2 LQKENI. This CDR3 is built from 15 residues. CDR3 residues: CASSPDYLSTDTQYF. In nucleotides, the CDR3 is TGTGCCAGCTCTCCTGACTACCTCAGCACAGATACGCAGTATTTT.

The gene calls are TRBV9 and TRBJ2-5, with 8 positions matching TRBD2. There are 15 residues in the CDR3. Germline assignment: CDR1 SGDLS and CDR2 YYNGEE. Trimming cost V 3 bases and J 1 base; bases outside gene matches: 5. CDR3 sequence: CASSASGGVQETQYF. The CDR3 bases are TGTGCCAGCAGCGCCTCGGGGGGGGTCCAAGAGACCCAGTACTTC.

This chain uses TRBV7-2 with TRBJ2-7, with D maybe TRBD2 (5 bases). This CDR3 comprises 15 residues. Germline loops: CDR1 SGHTA, CDR2 FQGNSA. V dropped 5 bases and J dropped 2 bases, with 16 bases sitting between them. CDR3 in DNA: TGTGCCAGCAGCCCCCCCGGGGTTCAGACCTACGAGCAGTACTTC. It is translated as CASSPPGVQTYEQYF. Supplemented by reference TRBV7-2 and TRBJ2-7, the full variable domain reads GAGVSQSPSNKVTEKGKDVELRCDPISGHTALYWYRQSLGQGLEFLIYFQGNSAPDKSGLPSDRFSAERTGGSVSTLTIQRTQQEDSAVYLCASSPPGVQTYEQYFGPGTRLTVT.

This clone came up a few times. The chain links TRBV7-2 to TRBJ1-2; D unclear. The CDR3 loop spans 13 amino acids. The V gene's germline CDR1 is SGHTA and CDR2 FQGNSA. V lost 5 bases to trimming and J lost 4 bases, with 11 bases between them. CDR3 sequence (DNA): TGTGCCAGCAGCCCCCCCTCTACCTATGGCTACACCTTC. It specifies CASSPPSTYGYTF.

The gene calls are TRBV27 and TRBJ2-7; 8 nucleotides line up with TRBD2. CDR1 MNHEY and CDR2 SMNVEV come from the germline V gene (reference sequence). V lost 10 bases to trimming and J lost 6 bases; unmatched junction nucleotides: 17. The CDR3 extends over 15 amino acids. For the CDR3, the DNA is TGTGCCACCAAAGGGGTAGCGGGACCTTTTCTCGAGCAGTACTTC. It is translated as CATKGVAGPFLEQYF.

This clone was found a few times. The rearrangement joins TRBV2 to TRBJ1-2; a weak D match, TRBD1 (5 bases). The ends were cut back, 6 bases at V and 3 bases at J, with 14 bases in the middle. The CDR3 totals 14 residues. The V gene's germline CDR1 is SNHLY and CDR2 FYNNEI. CDR3 bases: TGTGCCAGCAGCCTCAGGGCATCGGACTATGGCTACACCTTC. Translation gives CASSLRASDYGYTF. The full variable domain, completed using reference TRBV2 and TRBJ1-2, is EPEVTQTPSHQVTQMGQEVILRCVPISNHLYFYWYRQILGQKVEFLVSFYNNEISEKSEIFDDQFSVERPDGSNFTLKIRSTKLEDSAMYFCASSLRASDYGYTFGSGTRLTVV.

The chain is built from TRBV7-6 and TRBJ2-1, with D possibly being TRBD1 (5 bases). Per germline, CDR1 SGHVS and CDR2 FNYEAQ. V was clipped by 5 bases and J by 8 bases, with 16 bases between them. The CDR3 runs 14 residues. The CDR3 spells CASSPEWEGDEQFF. The CDR3 nucleotides read TGTGCCAGCAGCCCTGAGTGGGAAGGGGATGAGCAGTTCTTC.

The V and J genes are TRBV12-5 and TRBJ1-2; 7 bases map to TRBD1. Germline CDR1 LGHNT, CDR2 FRNRAP. Unmatched junction bases numbered 14, after V lost 1 base and J lost 6 bases. The CDR3 runs 17 residues. The CDR3 reads CASGLDPPDEGGDGYTF. The CDR3 DNA reads TGTGCTAGTGGTTTGGACCCCCCTGATGAAGGGGGCGATGGCTACACCTTC.

This sequence joins TRBV5-1 and TRBJ2-7, with 7 bases fitting TRBD1. Trimming took 4 bases from V and 7 from J; bases not matched to a gene: 20. The CDR3 is 17 amino acids. CDR1 is SGHRS and CDR2 is YFSETQ in the germline V gene. CDR3 in amino acids: CASSPRQGSYEAAEQYF. The CDR3 DNA is TGCGCCAGCAGCCCTCGACAGGGTTCATACGAGGCCGCGGAGCAGTACTTC.

The chain links TRBV4-3 to TRBJ1-2, with TRBD1 matching over 8 bases. Germline V lookup: CDR1 LGHNA, CDR2 YSLEER. This CDR3 contains 15 residues. V lost 0 bases to trimming and J lost 8 bases; unmatched junction nucleotides: 8. The CDR3 sequence is CASSQDPAGGPGYTF. CDR3 nucleotides: TGCGCCAGCAGCCAAGATCCGGCAGGGGGCCCGGGCTACACCTTC.

This clone has only a few counts. The chain has TRBV11-2 and TRBJ2-7, with TRBD2 as a possible D gene (5 bases). Trimming removed 0 bases at V and 0 bases at J, with 18 bases between. This CDR3 contains 18 residues. Germline-derived CDR1 and CDR2 are SGHAT and FQNNGV. The CDR3 DNA reads TGTGCCAGCAGCTTAGAGCGGCTAGCAGTATACGGCTCCTACGAGCAGTACTTC. The encoded protein is CASSLERLAVYGSYEQYF.

The chain links TRBV7-9 to TRBJ2-7; D remains ambiguous. Per the germline V gene, CDR1 is SEHNR and CDR2 is FQNEAQ (reference sequence). This CDR3 has 11 amino acids. Between the trimmed V and J ends, which lost 7 bases and 7 bases, there was a span of 11 bases. The CDR3 here is CASTATREQYF. DNA for the CDR3: TGTGCCAGCACCGCCACGCGAGAGCAGTACTTC.

This rearrangement joins TRBV6-6 to TRBJ1-2, with TRBD1 as a possible D gene (5 bases). This CDR3 has 14 residues. Germline assignment: CDR1 MNHNY and CDR2 SVGAGI (reference sequence). Trimming left V 5 bases short and J 1 base short, with 11 bases between. For the CDR3, the DNA is TGTGCCAGCAGTCTCCTCGACAGTAACTATGGCTACACCTTC. As protein: CASSLLDSNYGYTF.

This sequence joins TRBV5-4 and TRBJ2-5; the D gene is possibly TRBD2 (5 bases). CDR1 and CDR2 (germline): SGHNT, YYREEE (reference sequence). The ends were cut back, 0 bases at V and 1 base at J, with 13 bases in the middle. The CDR3 covers 16 residues. The CDR3 nucleotides read TGTGCCAGCAGCTTGGGCGTGGCTAGCAGCCAAGAGACCCAGTACTTC. It is translated as CASSLGVASSQETQYF.

The chain carries TRBV28 and TRBJ1-1, with TRBD1 as a possible D gene (5 bases). V lost 7 bases to trimming and J lost 0 bases, with 18 bases between them. The germline V gene encodes CDR1 MDHEN and CDR2 SYDVKM. This CDR3 has 16 amino acids. DNA for the CDR3: TGTGCCAGCACTCCCCCGGGACGGGAGCTGAACACTGAAGCTTTCTTT. Protein: CASTPPGRELNTEAFF.

The chain is built from TRBV6-1 and TRBJ1-2, with TRBD1 matching 9 bases. J gave up 6 bases and V 9 bases, and 2 bases lay outside the gene matches. This CDR3 contains 11 residues. The germline gives CDR1 MNHNS, CDR2 SASEGT. The CDR3 DNA reads TGTGCCAGTAGACAGGGGGATGGCTACACCTTC. Its protein product is CASRQGDGYTF.

V usage is TRBV18 and J usage is TRBJ2-3; the D is unclear. CDR1 is KGHSH and CDR2 is LQKENI in the germline V gene. With 6 bases removed from V and 0 bases from J, the gap between germline ends came to 7 bases. CDR3 length: 13 residues. CDR3 sequence reads: CASSASSTDTQYF. DNA of the CDR3: TGTGCCAGCTCGGCCTCTAGCACAGATACGCAGTATTTT.

This clone was counted once. The chain has TRBV6-6 and TRBJ2-1; 12 positions match TRBD2. In germline, CDR1 is MNHNY, CDR2 SVGAGI (reference sequence). The CDR3 is 14 amino acids. J was trimmed by 5 bases and V by 7 bases; bases with no gene match: 3. This chain's CDR3 is CASTTSGRNNEQFF. In DNA, the CDR3 is TGTGCCAGCACGACTAGCGGGAGAAACAATGAGCAGTTCTTC.

The chain combines TRBV7-9 with TRBJ2-7, with TRBD2 matching 9 bases. Trimming at V came to 8 bases and at J to 4 bases, leaving 6 bases not matched to a gene. Looked up from germline, CDR1 is SEHNR and CDR2 is FQNEAQ (reference sequence). This CDR3 has 13 residues. CDR3 sequence (DNA): TGTGCCAGCGAGTCTAGCGGGACTTACGAGCAGTACTTC. It translates to CASESSGTYEQYF.

V usage is TRBV19 and J usage is TRBJ1-2; 7 nucleotides agree with TRBD1. Trimming at V came to 9 bases and at J to 8 bases, leaving 12 bases not matched to a gene. Germline assignment: CDR1 LNHDA and CDR2 SQIVND (reference sequence). CDR3 length equals 13 residues. CDR3 nucleotides: TGTGCCAGCCGACAGGGCCCTCGGGGAGGCTACACCTTC. Protein: CASRQGPRGGYTF.

This clone appeared once. The V and J genes are TRBV9 and TRBJ1-2; the match to TRBD1 covers 8 bases. This CDR3 comprises 13 residues. Germline CDR1 and CDR2: SGDLS and YYNGEE. The V gene end was trimmed by 4 bases and the J gene end by 10 bases; junction bases not matched to a gene: 9. CDR3 in DNA: TGTGCCAGCAGCACCGGACAGGGCCATGACTACACCTTC. As protein: CASSTGQGHDYTF. Supplemented by reference TRBV9 and TRBJ1-2, the full variable domain reads DSGVTQTPKHLITATGQRVTLRCSPRSGDLSVYWYQQSLDQGLQFLIQYYNGEERAKGNILERFSAQQFPDLHSELNLSSLELGDSALYFCASSTGQGHDYTFGSGTRLTVV.

The genes are TRBV12-5 and TRBJ2-2; D is possibly TRBD2 (5 bases). The V gene's germline CDR1 is LGHNT and CDR2 FRNRAP. The CDR3 length is 15 residues. Trimming cost V 6 bases and J 0 bases, with 11 bases left between them. The CDR3 reads CASGPGETNTGELFF. CDR3 in DNA: TGTGCTAGTGGCCCCGGGGAGACGAACACCGGGGAGCTGTTTTTT.

The CDR3 is CASSKGGQGLQETQYF. CDR3 nucleotides: TGTGCCAGCAGCAAAGGAGGACAGGGGTTACAAGAGACCCAGTACTTC. The V and J genes are TRBV5-4 and TRBJ2-5; TRBD1 matches 9 bases. This CDR3 contains 16 residues. Per germline, CDR1 SGHNT and CDR2 YYREEE (reference sequence). J was trimmed by 2 bases and V by 4 bases; bases with no gene match: 9. The full variable domain, in which reference TRBV5-4 and TRBJ2-5 provide the parts outside the CDR3, is ETGVTQSPTHLIKTRGQQVTLRCSSQSGHNTVSWYQQALGQGPQFIFQYYREEENGRGNFPPRFSGLQFPNYSSELNVNALELDDSALYLCASSKGGQGLQETQYFGPGTRLLVL.